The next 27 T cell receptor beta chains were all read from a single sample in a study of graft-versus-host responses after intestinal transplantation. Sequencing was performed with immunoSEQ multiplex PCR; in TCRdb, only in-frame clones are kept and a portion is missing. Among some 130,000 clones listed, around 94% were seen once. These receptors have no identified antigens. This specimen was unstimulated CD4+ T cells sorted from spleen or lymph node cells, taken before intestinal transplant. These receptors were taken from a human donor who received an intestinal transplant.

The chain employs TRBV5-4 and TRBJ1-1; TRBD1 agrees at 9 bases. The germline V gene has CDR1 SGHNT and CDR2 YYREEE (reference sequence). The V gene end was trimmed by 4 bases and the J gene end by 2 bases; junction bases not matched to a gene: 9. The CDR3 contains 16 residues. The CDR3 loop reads CASSGPGQGINTEAFF. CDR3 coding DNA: TGTGCCAGCAGCGGACCGGGACAGGGTATCAACACTGAAGCTTTCTTT.

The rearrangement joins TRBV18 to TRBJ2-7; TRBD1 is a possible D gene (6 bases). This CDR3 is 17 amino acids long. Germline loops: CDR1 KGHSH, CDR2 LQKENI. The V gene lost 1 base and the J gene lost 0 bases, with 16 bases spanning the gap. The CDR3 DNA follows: TGTGCCAGCTCACCACTACTAACCCTGGACAGCTCCTACGAGCAGTACTTC. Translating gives CASSPLLTLDSSYEQYF.

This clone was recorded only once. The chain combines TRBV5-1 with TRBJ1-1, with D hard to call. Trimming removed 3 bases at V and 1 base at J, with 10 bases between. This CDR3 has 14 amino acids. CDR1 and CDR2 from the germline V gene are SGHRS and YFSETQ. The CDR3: CASSSVLGNTEAFF. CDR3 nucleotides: TGCGCCAGCAGCTCCGTTTTGGGGAACACTGAAGCTTTCTTT.

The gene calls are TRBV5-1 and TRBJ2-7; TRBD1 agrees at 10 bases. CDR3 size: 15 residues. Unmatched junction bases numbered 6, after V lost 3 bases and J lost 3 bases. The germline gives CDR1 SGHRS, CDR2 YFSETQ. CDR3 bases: TGCGCCAGCAGCTCTACGACAGGGGGCAACTACGAGCAGTACTTC. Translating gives CASSSTTGGNYEQYF.

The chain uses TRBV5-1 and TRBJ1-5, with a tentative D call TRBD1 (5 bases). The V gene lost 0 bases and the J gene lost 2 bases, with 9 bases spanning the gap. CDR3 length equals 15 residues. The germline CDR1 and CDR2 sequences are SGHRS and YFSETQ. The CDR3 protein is CASSLETGRNQPQHF. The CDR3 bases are TGCGCCAGCAGCTTGGAAACAGGACGCAATCAGCCCCAGCATTTT.

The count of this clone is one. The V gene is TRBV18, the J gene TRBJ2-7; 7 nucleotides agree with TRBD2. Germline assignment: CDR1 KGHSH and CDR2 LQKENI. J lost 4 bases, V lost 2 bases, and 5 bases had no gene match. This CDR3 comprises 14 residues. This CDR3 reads CASSPGTREYEQYF. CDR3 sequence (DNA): TGTGCCAGCTCACCAGGTACGCGGGAGTACGAGCAGTACTTC.

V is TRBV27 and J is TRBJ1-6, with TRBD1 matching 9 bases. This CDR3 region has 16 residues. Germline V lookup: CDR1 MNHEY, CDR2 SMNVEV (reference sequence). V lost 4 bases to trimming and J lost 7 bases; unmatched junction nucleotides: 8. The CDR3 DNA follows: TGTGCCAGCAGTTACTTCACAGGGGGCGGAAATTCACCCCTCCACTTT. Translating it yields CASSYFTGGGNSPLHF.

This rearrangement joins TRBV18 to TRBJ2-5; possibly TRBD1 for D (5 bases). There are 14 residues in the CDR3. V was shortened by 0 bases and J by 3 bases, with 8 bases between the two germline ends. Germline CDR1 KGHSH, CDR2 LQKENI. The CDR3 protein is CASSPPGREETQYF. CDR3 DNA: TGTGCCAGCTCACCACCGGGCAGGGAAGAGACCCAGTACTTC.

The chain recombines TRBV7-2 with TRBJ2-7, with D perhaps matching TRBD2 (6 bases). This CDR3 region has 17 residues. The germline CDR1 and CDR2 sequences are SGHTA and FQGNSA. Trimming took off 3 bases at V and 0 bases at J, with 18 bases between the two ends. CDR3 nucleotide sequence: TGTGCCAGCAGCTTCCTGGAGGGCTCCCCGAGCTCCTACGAGCAGTACTTC. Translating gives CASSFLEGSPSSYEQYF.

This CDR3 is CASSPRRGLGNTIYF. The CDR3 nucleotides are TGTGCCAGCAGCCCGAGGAGAGGGTTGGGAAACACCATATATTTT. The rearrangement uses TRBV7-9 and TRBJ1-3; no clear D gene. There are 15 residues in the CDR3. The germline gives CDR1 SEHNR, CDR2 FQNEAQ (reference sequence). V gave up 5 bases and J gave up 4 bases, with 15 bases separating them.

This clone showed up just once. CDR3 loop: CASSESTGGAGSPLHF. CDR3 DNA: TGCGCCAGCAGTGAGTCGACAGGGGGCGCAGGGTCACCCCTCCACTTT. The chain has TRBV10-2 and TRBJ1-6; 10 bases agree with TRBD1. Germline CDR1 is WSHSY and CDR2 is SAAADI. The CDR3 spans 16 residues. The V segment lost 0 bases and the J segment 10 bases; nucleotides outside the gene matches: 6.

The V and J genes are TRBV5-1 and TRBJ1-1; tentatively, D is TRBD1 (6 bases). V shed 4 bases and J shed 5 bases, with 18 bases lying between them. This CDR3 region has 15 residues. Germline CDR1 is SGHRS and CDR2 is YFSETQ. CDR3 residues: CASSVFYREATEAFF. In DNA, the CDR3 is TGCGCCAGCAGCGTATTCTACAGGGAGGCGACTGAAGCTTTCTTT.

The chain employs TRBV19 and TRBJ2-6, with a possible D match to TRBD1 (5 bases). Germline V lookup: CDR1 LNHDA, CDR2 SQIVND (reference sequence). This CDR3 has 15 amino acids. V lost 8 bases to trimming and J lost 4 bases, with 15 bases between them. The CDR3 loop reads CASSSGLAGANVLTF. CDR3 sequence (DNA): TGTGCCAGTTCGTCAGGGCTTGCCGGGGCCAACGTCCTGACTTTC.

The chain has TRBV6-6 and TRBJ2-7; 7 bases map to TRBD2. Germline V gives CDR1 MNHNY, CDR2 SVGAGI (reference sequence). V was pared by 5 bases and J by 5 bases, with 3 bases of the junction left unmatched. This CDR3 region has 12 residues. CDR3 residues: CASSRREDEQYF. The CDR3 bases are TGTGCCAGCAGTCGCCGGGAGGACGAGCAGTACTTC.

The CDR3 spells CASSSRDSGIYGYTF. In DNA form, the CDR3 reads TGCGCCAGCAGCTCCCGGGACTCGGGGATCTATGGCTACACCTTC. The chain links TRBV5-1 to TRBJ1-2, with a weak D call TRBD1 (5 bases). Germline V lookup: CDR1 SGHRS, CDR2 YFSETQ. V dropped 3 bases and J dropped 4 bases, with 16 bases sitting between them. The CDR3 contains 15 residues.

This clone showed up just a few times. As DNA, the CDR3 is TGTGCCAGTAGTCAGAGGGGCGGAACCTACGAGCAGTACTTC. It specifies CASSQRGGTYEQYF. V is TRBV19 and J is TRBJ2-7; D tentatively reads TRBD1 or TRBD2 (5 bases each). V was clipped by 5 bases and J by 2 bases, with 13 bases between them. Germline V CDR1 and CDR2: LNHDA, SQIVND (reference sequence). The CDR3 is 14 amino acids.

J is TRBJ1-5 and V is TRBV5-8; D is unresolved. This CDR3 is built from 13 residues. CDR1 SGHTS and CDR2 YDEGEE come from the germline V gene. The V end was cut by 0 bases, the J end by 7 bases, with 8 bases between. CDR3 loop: CASSLGEAQPQHF. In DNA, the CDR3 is TGTGCCAGCAGCTTGGGTGAGGCCCAGCCCCAGCATTTT.

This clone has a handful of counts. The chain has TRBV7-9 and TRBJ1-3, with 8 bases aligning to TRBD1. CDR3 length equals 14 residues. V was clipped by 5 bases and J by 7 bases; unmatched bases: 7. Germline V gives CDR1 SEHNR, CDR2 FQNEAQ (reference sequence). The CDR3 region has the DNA TGTGCCAGCAGCCCACGGGACAGGTGGAACACCATATATTTT. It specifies CASSPRDRWNTIYF.

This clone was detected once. CDR3 protein: CASSVGGTYEQYF. For the CDR3, the DNA is TGTGCCAGCAGCGTTGGGGGGACCTACGAGCAGTACTTC. This chain links TRBV9 with TRBJ2-7; TRBD2 is a possible D gene (6 bases). Germline values: CDR1 SGDLS, CDR2 YYNGEE. Trimming took 2 bases from V and 2 from J, leaving 8 bases between them. This CDR3 has 13 amino acids.

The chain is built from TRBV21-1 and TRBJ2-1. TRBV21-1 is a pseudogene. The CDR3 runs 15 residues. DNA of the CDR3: TGTGCCAGCAGCCCCTTCTCGGGGCTGCCGGGTGGGGGGTTCTTC. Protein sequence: CASSPFSGLPGGGFF.

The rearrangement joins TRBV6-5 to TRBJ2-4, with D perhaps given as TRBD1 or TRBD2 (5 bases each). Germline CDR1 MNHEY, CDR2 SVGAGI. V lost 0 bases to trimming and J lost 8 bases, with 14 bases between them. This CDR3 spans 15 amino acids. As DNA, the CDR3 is TGTGCCAGCAGTTACTCAGAGGGGATGAAGGACATTCAGTACTTC. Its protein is CASSYSEGMKDIQYF.

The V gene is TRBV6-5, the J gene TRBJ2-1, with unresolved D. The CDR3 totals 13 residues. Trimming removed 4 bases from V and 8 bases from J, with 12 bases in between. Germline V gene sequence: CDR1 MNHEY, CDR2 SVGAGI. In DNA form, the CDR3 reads TGTGCCAGCAGTTCCCCTTTAGGAGATGAGCAGTTCTTC. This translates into CASSSPLGDEQFF.

DNA for the CDR3: TGTGCCACCAGCAGGCACAGGGGAAACTCCTACGAGCAGTACTTC. This codes for CATSRHRGNSYEQYF. This sequence joins TRBV15 and TRBJ2-7, with 7 bases identical to TRBD1. The CDR3 has 15 residues. The germline CDR1 and CDR2 sequences are LNHNV and YYDKDF (reference sequence). With V trimmed by 3 bases and J by 0 bases, 5 bases remained unmatched. Complete variable domain (other parts from reference TRBV15 and TRBJ2-7): DAMVIQNPRYQVTQFGKPVTLSCSQTLNHNVMYWYQQKSSQAPKLLFHYYDKDFNNEADTPDNFQSRRPNTSFCFLDIRSPGLGDTAMYLCATSRHRGNSYEQYFGPGTRLTVT.

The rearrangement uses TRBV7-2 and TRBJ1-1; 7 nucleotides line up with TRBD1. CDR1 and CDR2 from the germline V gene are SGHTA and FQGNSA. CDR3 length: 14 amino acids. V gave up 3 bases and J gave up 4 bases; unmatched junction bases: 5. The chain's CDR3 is CASSFRQGITEAFF. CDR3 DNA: TGTGCCAGCAGCTTTCGACAGGGTATCACTGAAGCTTTCTTT.

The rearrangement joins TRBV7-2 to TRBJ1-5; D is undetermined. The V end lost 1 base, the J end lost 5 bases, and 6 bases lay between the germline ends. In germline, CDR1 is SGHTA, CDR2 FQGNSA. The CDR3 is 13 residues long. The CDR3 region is CASSLDRDQPQHF. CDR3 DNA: TGTGCCAGCAGCTTAGATAGAGATCAGCCCCAGCATTTT.

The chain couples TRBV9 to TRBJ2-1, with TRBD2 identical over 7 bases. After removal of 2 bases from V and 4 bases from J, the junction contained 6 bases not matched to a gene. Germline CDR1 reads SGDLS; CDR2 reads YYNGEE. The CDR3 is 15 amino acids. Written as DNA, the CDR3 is TGTGCCAGCAGCGTGGGGGGGATAGGATACAATGAGCAGTTCTTC. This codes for CASSVGGIGYNEQFF.

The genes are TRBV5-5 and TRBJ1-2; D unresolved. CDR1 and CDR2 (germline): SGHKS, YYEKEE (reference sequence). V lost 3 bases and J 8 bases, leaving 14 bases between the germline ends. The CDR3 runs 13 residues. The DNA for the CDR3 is TGTGCCAGCAGCTCCCCAGGTCTGGGCGGCTACACCTTC. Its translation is CASSSPGLGGYTF.